This TCR beta chain was recorded in a study of type 1 and type 2 diabetes patients. Trimming cost V 0 bases and J 5 bases, with 4 bases left between them. The CDR3 has 12 residues. The germline CDR1 and CDR2 sequences are SGHDN and FVKESK. The PCR template was genomic DNA. A primer set of 30 forward and 13 reverse primers amplified the CDR3. TCRdb re-called the multiplex PCR reads with MiXCR, one entry per CDR3 protein. Seen here are around 300,000 distinct CDR3 sequences, roughly 48% observed once, and the top ten hold approximately 13%. The rearrangement links TRBV14 to TRBJ2-5; D call uncertain. Sequenced input: peripheral blood mononuclear cells (PBMCs). The clonotype comes from a man aged 18 to 29 with type 2 diabetes. The CDR3 sequence is CASSQDGETQYF. The CDR3 DNA reads TGTGCCAGCAGCCAAGACGGCGAGACCCAGTACTTC. The full variable domain, completed using reference TRBV14 and TRBJ2-5, is EAGVTQFPSHSVIEKGQTVTLRCDPISGHDNLYWYRRVMGKEIKFLLHFVKESKQDESGMPNNRFLAERTGGTYSTLKVQPAELEDSGVYFCASSQDGETQYFGPGTRLLVL.